A single sample gave rise to the 29 T cell receptor beta chains below, sequenced in a study of shared clonotypes between healthy human individuals. The table came from immunoSEQ multiplex PCR; TCRdb's copy has only in-frame clones and leaves some out. The table records about 680,000 clones, around 92% of them present only once. CD45RO-negative CD8 cells positively selected for CCR7 made up the naive population, which excluded terminally differentiated effector memory CD45RA+ cells. Material for sequencing was naive CD8+ T cells sorted from blood. The receptors originated from a man aged 30-40 years in good health.

J is TRBJ2-2 and V is TRBV9; maybe TRBD1 (5 bases). Germline values: CDR1 SGDLS, CDR2 YYNGEE. The CDR3 is 14 residues long. V was trimmed by 3 bases and J by 6 bases, leaving 12 bases between them. DNA for the CDR3: TGTGCCAGCAGCGCCCAAGGGGTTCCCGGGGAGCTGTTTTTT. Its translation is CASSAQGVPGELFF.

The genes are TRBV18 and TRBJ2-5; 7 bases fit TRBD2. The germline gives CDR1 KGHSH, CDR2 LQKENI. The length of the CDR3 is 15 residues. J gave up 2 bases and V 6 bases, and 9 bases lay outside the gene matches. The chain's CDR3 is CASSLTSGVQETQYF. The CDR3 bases are TGTGCCAGCTCCTTAACGAGCGGGGTTCAAGAGACCCAGTACTTC.

The V and J genes are TRBV7-9 and TRBJ2-2, with 8 nucleotides matching TRBD1. This CDR3 is built from 15 residues. J lost 8 bases, V lost 4 bases, and 9 bases had no gene match. CDR1 is SEHNR, CDR2 FQNEAQ, per germline (reference sequence). The CDR3 reads CASSSILTGEGELFF. DNA for the CDR3: TGTGCCAGCAGCTCAATACTGACAGGGGAAGGGGAGCTGTTTTTT.

The rearrangement links TRBV5-4 to TRBJ2-7; D is uncertain. Looked up from germline, CDR1 is SGHNT and CDR2 is YYREEE (reference sequence). This CDR3 spans 15 amino acids. The ends were cut back, 0 bases at V and 2 bases at J, with 12 bases in the middle. The CDR3: CASSLGRDNPYEQYF. The CDR3 nucleotides are TGTGCCAGCAGCTTGGGGAGAGACAATCCCTACGAGCAGTACTTC.

Comments on this clone: The same CDR3 is also encoded by other DNA sequences in this sample. The gene calls are TRBV30 and TRBJ2-5; D possibly corresponds to TRBD1 (6 bases). V lost 4 bases and J lost 2, with 8 bases in between. The CDR3 totals 12 residues. Germline lookup yields CDR1 GTSNPN and CDR2 SVGIG (reference sequence). The CDR3 nucleotides read TGTGCCTGGACAGGGGCGCAAGAGACCCAGTACTTC. Its translation: CAWTGAQETQYF.

This chain joins TRBV10-1 and TRBJ2-7; tentatively, D is TRBD1 or TRBD2 (5 bases each). V was trimmed by 5 bases and J by 3 bases, leaving 11 bases between them. Germline V lookup: CDR1 WNHNN, CDR2 SYGVQD (reference sequence). The CDR3 has 13 amino acids. The CDR3 coding sequence is TGCGCCAGCAGTCCGGGACGGGACTACGAGCAGTACTTC. This gives the protein CASSPGRDYEQYF.

The chain combines TRBV4-1 with TRBJ2-2; D perhaps matches TRBD2 (6 bases). CDR3 length equals 16 residues. The V end lost 4 bases, the J end lost 2 bases, and 14 bases lay between the germline ends. Per the germline V gene, CDR1 is MGHRA and CDR2 is YSYEKL. The CDR3 sequence is CASSPIGRDNTGELFF. The CDR3 coding sequence is TGCGCCAGCAGCCCTATAGGGCGGGATAACACCGGGGAGCTGTTTTTT.

This clone was seen only once. V gene TRBV28 combines with J gene TRBJ2-1, with 9 bases fitting TRBD2. V lost 2 bases, J lost 2 bases, and 10 bases stayed unmatched. CDR1 and CDR2 (germline): MDHEN, SYDVKM. The CDR3 runs to 18 residues. CDR3 amino acids: CASSLVTSGRVPYNEQFF. The CDR3 DNA follows: TGTGCCAGCAGTTTAGTGACTAGCGGCCGAGTACCCTACAATGAGCAGTTCTTC.

The chain is built from TRBV29-1 and TRBJ2-7, with TRBD1 matching 12 bases. Unmatched junction bases numbered 10, after V lost 6 bases and J lost 7 bases. This CDR3 spans 14 amino acids. Germline V gene sequence: CDR1 SQVTM, CDR2 ANQGSEA. This CDR3 is CSVDTGQGAGEQYF. In DNA, the CDR3 is TGCAGCGTGGACACGGGACAGGGGGCTGGGGAGCAGTACTTC.

The rearrangement joins TRBV6-5 to TRBJ2-7; no firm D call. This CDR3 region has 13 residues. V was clipped by 4 bases and J by 3 bases, with 10 bases between them. Germline values: CDR1 MNHEY, CDR2 SVGAGI. CDR3 loop: CASSSTELYEQYF. Written as DNA, the CDR3 is TGTGCCAGCAGTTCCACAGAGCTCTACGAGCAGTACTTC.

Notes on this clone: This sample includes further DNA sequences coding for the same CDR3. The CDR3, as DNA: TGTGCCAGCAGCGTGGTTAGCACAGATACGCAGTATTTT. This gives the protein CASSVVSTDTQYF. The chain is built from TRBV9 and TRBJ2-3; D not resolved. Germline CDR1 is SGDLS and CDR2 is YYNGEE. V shed 2 bases and J shed 0 bases, with 4 bases lying between them. This CDR3 is 13 amino acids long.

DNA for the CDR3: TGCAGCGTTGCGGCAGCTCAGGAGGGAGATACGCAGTATTTT. Amino acid sequence: CSVAAAQEGDTQYF. This sequence joins TRBV29-1 and TRBJ2-3; a weak D match, TRBD2 (6 bases). Germline CDR1 is SQVTM and CDR2 is ANQGSEA. V was pared by 4 bases and J by 5 bases, with 16 bases between. This CDR3 comprises 14 residues.

The V and J genes are TRBV11-2 and TRBJ2-7; possible D gene TRBD1, 6 bases. Looked up from germline, CDR1 is SGHAT and CDR2 is FQNNGV. The CDR3 runs 14 residues. The V and J ends lost 3 bases and 0 bases respectively, with 9 bases between them. DNA of the CDR3: TGTGCCAGCAGCTTTGGGGACACCTCCTACGAGCAGTACTTC. Protein product: CASSFGDTSYEQYF. Full variable domain (outside the CDR3, taken from reference TRBV11-2 and TRBJ2-7): EAGVAQSPRYKIIEKRQSVAFWCNPISGHATLYWYQQILGQGPKLLIQFQNNGVVDDSQLPKDRFSAERLKGVDSTLKIQPAKLEDSAVYLCASSFGDTSYEQYFGPGTRLTVT.

The chain carries TRBV18 and TRBJ2-5; 11 bases fit TRBD2. Germline V gene sequence: CDR1 KGHSH, CDR2 LQKENI. V lost 1 base, J lost 2 bases, and 3 bases stayed unmatched. This CDR3 comprises 16 residues. CDR3 sequence reads: CASSPQGLAEQETQYF. For the CDR3, the DNA is TGTGCCAGCTCACCACAGGGACTAGCGGAACAAGAGACCCAGTACTTC.

This chain uses TRBV4-1 with TRBJ1-1; 8 nucleotides agree with TRBD1. CDR1 and CDR2 from the germline V gene are MGHRA and YSYEKL. V shed 2 bases and J 8 bases; nucleotides not matched to a gene: 13. The CDR3 runs 16 residues. CDR3 sequence (DNA): TGCGCCAGCAGCCAAACCGACAGGGGCATAAACTCCGAAGCTTTCTTT. Residues: CASSQTDRGINSEAFF.

This clone occurred once. This CDR3 reads CASSLGLGLTYEQYF. The CDR3 nucleotides read TGTGCCAGCAGCCTGGGACTAGGCTTAACCTACGAGCAGTACTTC. The gene calls are TRBV7-9 and TRBJ2-7; 8 bases agree with TRBD2. From germline, CDR1 is SEHNR and CDR2 FQNEAQ (reference sequence). V lost 5 bases to trimming and J lost 2 bases; unmatched junction nucleotides: 8. The CDR3 is 15 residues long. Drawing the rest from reference TRBV7-9 and TRBJ2-7, the complete variable domain is DTGVSQNPRHKITKRGQNVTFRCDPISEHNRLYWYRQTLGQGPEFLTYFQNEAQLEKSRLLSDRFSAERPKGSFSTLEIQRTEQGDSAMYLCASSLGLGLTYEQYFGPGTRLTVT.

The gene calls are TRBV5-1 and TRBJ2-5, with 10 bases fitting TRBD2. J lost 1 base, V lost 0 bases, and 3 bases had no gene match. The CDR3 has 16 amino acids. Germline CDR1 is SGHRS and CDR2 is YFSETQ. The CDR3 sequence: CASSLGLAGLQETQYF. CDR3 DNA: TGCGCCAGCAGCTTGGGACTAGCGGGCCTCCAAGAGACCCAGTACTTC. The variable domain in full, completed from reference TRBV5-1 and TRBJ2-5, reads KAGVTQTPRYLIKTRGQQVTLSCSPISGHRSVSWYQQTPGQGLQFLFEYFSETQRNKGNFPGRFSGRQFSNSRSEMNVSTLELGDSALYLCASSLGLAGLQETQYFGPGTRLLVL.

The chain joins TRBV11-2 to TRBJ2-5; D is ambiguous. The CDR3 is 13 amino acids. The germline V gene has CDR1 SGHAT and CDR2 FQNNGV. The V end was cut by 0 bases, the J end by 1 base, with 3 bases between. CDR3 nucleotide sequence: TGTGCCAGCAGCTTAGAGGTCCAAGAGACCCAGTACTTC. Translating it yields CASSLEVQETQYF.

The chain's CDR3 is CAISDIRTSGETQYF. In DNA form, the CDR3 reads TGTGCCATCAGTGACATTCGGACTAGCGGAGAGACCCAGTACTTC. The V call is TRBV10-3, the J call TRBJ2-5; the match to TRBD2 covers 10 bases. The V and J ends lost 3 bases and 4 bases, in that order; junction bases with no gene match: 5. The CDR3 contains 15 residues. Germline V CDR1 and CDR2: ENHRY, SYGVKD.

The V call is TRBV9, the J call TRBJ2-1, with 11 bases identical to TRBD2. Germline values: CDR1 SGDLS, CDR2 YYNGEE. V lost 2 bases to trimming and J lost 7 bases; unmatched junction nucleotides: 5. The CDR3 is 15 amino acids. In DNA form, the CDR3 reads TGTGCCAGCAGCGTTAGCGGGAGGGCCTTGAATGAGCAGTTCTTC. This gives the protein CASSVSGRALNEQFF.

The chain couples TRBV11-2 to TRBJ2-7; D remains unclear. V was shortened by 0 bases and J by 2 bases, with 5 bases between the two germline ends. Germline loops: CDR1 SGHAT, CDR2 FQNNGV. This CDR3 is built from 13 residues. CDR3 loop: CASSLEAAYEQYF. CDR3 in DNA: TGTGCCAGCAGCTTAGAAGCAGCCTACGAGCAGTACTTC.

The gene calls are TRBV7-9 and TRBJ2-1; no definite D call. Germline loops: CDR1 SEHNR, CDR2 FQNEAQ (reference sequence). V was clipped by 3 bases and J by 0 bases, with 9 bases between them. The CDR3 runs to 15 residues. In DNA, the CDR3 is TGTGCCAGCAGCTTTACGGACGTCTCCTACAATGAGCAGTTCTTC. Its translation: CASSFTDVSYNEQFF.

To note about this clone: Other DNA sequences of this sample code for an identical CDR3. The chain uses TRBV5-6 and TRBJ2-3; D is possibly TRBD2 (5 bases). Germline values: CDR1 SGHDT, CDR2 YYEEEE. This CDR3 spans 14 amino acids. Deletions cut 0 bases from V and 0 bases from J, with 5 bases between. Here the CDR3 reads CASSLVASTDTQYF. The CDR3 DNA reads TGTGCCAGCAGCTTGGTAGCGAGCACAGATACGCAGTATTTT.

This chain joins TRBV7-9 and TRBJ2-1; 7 nucleotides line up with TRBD2. The germline V gene has CDR1 SEHNR and CDR2 FQNEAQ (reference sequence). The CDR3 extends over 14 amino acids. Trimming at V came to 2 bases and at J to 7 bases, leaving 5 bases not matched to a gene. The CDR3 region has the DNA TGTGCCAGCAGCTTAAGCGGGATGGGGAATGAGCAGTTCTTC. Translation gives CASSLSGMGNEQFF.

In this sample, this clone turned up once. The chain is built from TRBV19 and TRBJ2-3, with TRBD1 as a possible D gene (6 bases). The CDR3 sequence is 17 residues long. The V end lost 3 bases, the J end lost 0 bases, and 16 bases lay between the germline ends. The germline V gene encodes CDR1 LNHDA and CDR2 SQIVND (reference sequence). CDR3 amino acids: CASSMGTRIISTDTQYF. For the CDR3, the DNA is TGTGCCAGTAGTATGGGGACACGGATCATTAGCACAGATACGCAGTATTTT.

V is TRBV30 and J is TRBJ2-5; 9 bases are a match to TRBD1. Germline CDR1 GTSNPN, CDR2 SVGIG (reference sequence). J was trimmed by 4 bases and V by 5 bases; bases with no gene match: 8. CDR3 length: 14 residues. CDR3 sequence: CAWEGADRGETQYF. DNA for the CDR3: TGTGCCTGGGAAGGGGCGGACAGGGGAGAGACCCAGTACTTC. The full variable domain, completed using reference TRBV30 and TRBJ2-5, is SQTIHQWPATLVQPVGSPLSLECTVEGTSNPNLYWYRQAAGRGLQLLFYSVGIGQISSEVPQNLSASRPQDRQFILSSKKLLLSDSGFYLCAWEGADRGETQYFGPGTRLLVL.

This clone was seen once. The chain combines TRBV27 with TRBJ2-7; 9 nucleotides agree with TRBD1. In germline, CDR1 is MNHEY, CDR2 SMNVEV (reference sequence). Trimming took 0 bases from V and 7 from J; bases not matched to a gene: 7. The CDR3 runs to 15 residues. The CDR3 DNA sequence: TGTGCCAGCAGTTTATCGGTGGGGGACAGGGAAGAGCAGTACTTC. Its translation: CASSLSVGDREEQYF.

This chain links TRBV28 with TRBJ2-1; maybe TRBD2 (6 bases). This CDR3 has 15 amino acids. Germline CDR1 reads MDHEN; CDR2 reads SYDVKM. The germline V and J ends were trimmed by 2 bases and 10 bases, with 18 bases remaining between them. The CDR3 spells CASSLILGEAREQFF. Here the CDR3 DNA reads TGTGCCAGCAGTTTAATCCTAGGGGAGGCGAGAGAGCAGTTCTTC. Full variable domain (outside the CDR3, taken from reference TRBV28 and TRBJ2-1): DVKVTQSSRYLVKRTGEKVFLECVQDMDHENMFWYRQDPGLGLRLIYFSYDVKMKEKGDIPEGYSVSREKKERFSLILESASTNQTSMYLCASSLILGEAREQFFGPGTRLTVL.

The chain links TRBV28 to TRBJ2-3, with D possibly being TRBD1 (5 bases). The CDR3 has 14 residues. V shed 8 bases and J shed 0 bases, with 12 bases lying between them. The germline CDR1 and CDR2 sequences are MDHEN and SYDVKM. The CDR3 DNA is TGTGCCAGCTCCCGACAGTTTAGCACAGATACGCAGTATTTT. Amino acids: CASSRQFSTDTQYF.